Detailed here is one TCR beta chain. Germline CDR1 is LGHNT and CDR2 is FRNRAP. The CDR3 length is 14 residues. The ends were cut back, 3 bases at V and 1 base at J, with 8 bases in the middle. Time point reported: recipient sample about 28 days before transplant, after cytoreduction. Recipient blood drawn about 28 days pretransplant and days 30, 100, 180 after. This sample is part of a study of T cell clonotyping in hematopoietic cell transplantation. Sequenced by immunoSEQ multiplex PCR; TCRdb stores in-frame clones only, minus some. This sample has some 29,000 clones, with 70% to 80% found just once.

The chain recombines TRBV12-5 with TRBJ2-3; unclear D gene. The TCR was taken from a woman younger than 45 with chronic myeloid leukemia. Some clones in this sample may be carry-over from other donors' samples. This specimen was peripheral blood mononuclear cells, taken before stem cell transplant. The CDR3 loop reads CASGLGGRTDTQYF. CDR3 nucleotides: TGTGCTAGTGGTTTAGGTGGCCGCACAGATACGCAGTATTTT.